A single sample is the source of the 21 T cell receptor beta chains below, sequenced in a study of human T cells and chemical hapten exposure. The sample's time point: patch test 3, about 24 weeks after DPC sensitization. Regarding treatment: therapeutic diphenylcyclopropenone sensitization with weekly scalp DPC. TCRdb independently ran MiXCR on the RACE reads; one entry per CDR3 protein. The table records roughly 150,000 distinct CDR3 sequences, about 27% of them present only once. Material: whole blood, obtained in connection with sensitization to the hapten diphenylcyclopropenone (DPC). These receptor sequences come from a woman aged 18-35 years with alopecia areata. Some clones in this sample may be carry-over from other donors' samples.

The chain links TRBV9 to TRBJ1-3, with a tentative D call TRBD1 (5 bases). Germline V gives CDR1 SGDLS, CDR2 YYNGEE. This CDR3 comprises 15 residues. V was pared by 2 bases and J by 2 bases, with 11 bases between. The CDR3 bases are TGTGCCAGCAGCGTCGGGGCGAGGCCTGGAAACACCATATATTTT. Protein sequence: CASSVGARPGNTIYF.

The sample holds many counts of this clonotype. The chain couples TRBV25-1 to TRBJ2-7; perhaps TRBD1 as D (6 bases). Trimming took off 4 bases at V and 3 bases at J, with 7 bases between the two ends. This CDR3 contains 12 residues. Germline CDR1 is MGHDK and CDR2 is SYGVNS. The CDR3 loop is CASSGDNYEQYF. The CDR3 region has the DNA TGTGCCAGCAGTGGGGACAACTACGAGCAGTACTTC.

The table lists this clonotype with a few counts. The chain couples TRBV20-1 to TRBJ2-1, with no clear D. V shed 0 bases and J shed 4 bases, with 1 base lying between them. CDR1 is DFQATT and CDR2 is SNEGSKA in the germline V gene (reference sequence). The CDR3 totals 11 residues. The CDR3 nucleotides are TGCAGTGCTAGAGAGTACAATGAGCAGTTCTTC. Its protein product is CSAREYNEQFF.

This clonotype was found many times. The chain links TRBV9 to TRBJ2-3; D is uncertain. Germline V gene lookup returns CDR1 SGDLS and CDR2 YYNGEE. V lost 4 bases, J lost 3 bases, and 6 bases lay in between. This CDR3 has 12 amino acids. The CDR3 nucleotides read TGTGCCAGCAGCTTAAATACAGATACGCAGTATTTT. It encodes CASSLNTDTQYF. Full variable domain (remainder filled in from reference TRBV9 and TRBJ2-3): DSGVTQTPKHLITATGQRVTLRCSPRSGDLSVYWYQQSLDQGLQFLIQYYNGEERAKGNILERFSAQQFPDLHSELNLSSLELGDSALYFCASSLNTDTQYFGPGTRLTVL.

The V and J genes are TRBV11-2 and TRBJ1-2, with D maybe TRBD1 (5 bases). The CDR3 sequence is 14 residues long. CDR1 and CDR2 from the germline V gene are SGHAT and FQNNGV. Trimming removed 5 bases at V and 7 bases at J, with 17 bases between. The CDR3: CASSKVTGASGYTF. The CDR3 DNA reads TGTGCCAGCAGCAAAGTCACAGGCGCCAGTGGCTACACCTTC.

The CDR3 nucleotides are TGTGCCAGCTGGCCTATAAATATGGTCAATGAGCAGTTCTTC. This codes for CASWPINMVNEQFF. The chain uses TRBV27 and TRBJ2-1; D is undetermined. The ends were cut back, 8 bases at V and 6 bases at J, with 17 bases in the middle. The CDR3 loop spans 14 amino acids. Germline V gene data show CDR1 as MNHEY and CDR2 as SMNVEV (reference sequence).

This clonotype was observed a few times. V usage is TRBV7-2 and J usage is TRBJ1-5, with D uncertain. V lost 2 bases and J 5 bases, leaving 10 bases between the germline ends. CDR3 length: 14 amino acids. Germline CDR1 reads SGHTA; CDR2 reads FQGNSA. The CDR3 DNA is TGTGCCAGCAGCTTAATCAACAGCTATCAGCCCCAGCATTTT. Its protein is CASSLINSYQPQHF.

The V and J genes are TRBV9 and TRBJ2-5, with D perhaps TRBD2 (5 bases). Germline assignment: CDR1 SGDLS and CDR2 YYNGEE. The CDR3 has 17 amino acids. V dropped 2 bases and J dropped 0 bases, with 17 bases sitting between them. The CDR3 is CASSVGGMGSYQETQYF. CDR3 sequence (DNA): TGTGCCAGCAGCGTCGGAGGTATGGGCAGTTACCAAGAGACCCAGTACTTC.

This clonotype was counted only a few times. This chain links TRBV20-1 with TRBJ1-1, with D unresolved. Germline lookup yields CDR1 DFQATT and CDR2 SNEGSKA (reference sequence). Trimming stripped 4 bases from V and 0 bases from J, with 3 bases between. The CDR3 loop spans 11 amino acids. The CDR3 DNA reads as TGCAGTGCTATAGTGAACACTGAAGCTTTCTTT. It yields the protein CSAIVNTEAFF.

In this sample, this clonotype turned up a few times. The chain employs TRBV2 and TRBJ2-7, with D possibly TRBD1 on 7 matching bases. Germline CDR1 reads SNHLY; CDR2 reads FYNNEI. There are 18 residues in the CDR3. Trimming stripped 2 bases from V and 3 bases from J, with 23 bases between. The CDR3 is CASSELGLQGEDIYEQYF. The CDR3 DNA reads as TGTGCCAGCAGTGAACTAGGGCTCCAGGGGGAGGACATCTACGAGCAGTACTTC. Full variable domain (missing parts from reference TRBV2 and TRBJ2-7): EPEVTQTPSHQVTQMGQEVILRCVPISNHLYFYWYRQILGQKVEFLVSFYNNEISEKSEIFDDQFSVERPDGSNFTLKIRSTKLEDSAMYFCASSELGLQGEDIYEQYFGPGTRLTVT.

This chain joins TRBV4-2 and TRBJ1-5; no clear D gene. The V gene's germline CDR1 is LGHNA and CDR2 YNFKEQ. This CDR3 contains 14 residues. V lost 0 bases and J lost 6, with 9 bases in between. The CDR3 sequence: CASSQERVGQPQHF. The CDR3 bases are TGTGCCAGCAGCCAAGAACGGGTCGGTCAGCCCCAGCATTTT.

J is TRBJ2-3 and V is TRBV7-2, with 10 bases aligning to TRBD2. Losses at the gene ends were 4 bases for V and 2 bases for J; bases not matched to a gene: 6. Germline CDR1 and CDR2: SGHTA and FQGNSA. This CDR3 spans 16 amino acids. The DNA of the CDR3 is TGTGCCAGCAGCTCCACTAGCGGGACCCTCACAGATACGCAGTATTTT. Protein sequence: CASSSTSGTLTDTQYF.

This clonotype was recorded a few times. V and J are TRBV5-1 and TRBJ2-1; D possibly uses TRBD1 or TRBD2 (5 bases each). This CDR3 region has 14 residues. In germline, CDR1 is SGHRS, CDR2 YFSETQ. The ends were cut back, 4 bases at V and 8 bases at J, with 16 bases in the middle. This CDR3 is CASSPGTEMYEQFF. CDR3 DNA: TGCGCCAGCAGCCCTGGGACGGAGATGTATGAGCAGTTCTTC.

In its sample, this clonotype was seen a few times. The chain employs TRBV19 and TRBJ2-4; D uncertain. The CDR3 has 15 residues. Trimming cost V 7 bases and J 0 bases, with 13 bases left between them. Germline CDR1 LNHDA, CDR2 SQIVND (reference sequence). CDR3 in amino acids: CASNPGALAKNIQYF. The CDR3 DNA follows: TGTGCCAGTAATCCAGGAGCCTTAGCCAAAAACATTCAGTACTTC.

This clonotype was picked up a small number of times. Here the CDR3 DNA reads TGTGCCAGCAGTAGGCAGGGGTCGACGAACACTGAAGCTTTCTTT. This sequence encodes CASSRQGSTNTEAFF. The V and J genes are TRBV2 and TRBJ1-1; maybe TRBD1 (6 bases). Trimming took off 5 bases at V and 1 base at J, with 14 bases between the two ends. The CDR3 sequence is 15 residues long. CDR1 is SNHLY and CDR2 is FYNNEI in the germline V gene. Full variable domain (remainder filled in from reference TRBV2 and TRBJ1-1): EPEVTQTPSHQVTQMGQEVILRCVPISNHLYFYWYRQILGQKVEFLVSFYNNEISEKSEIFDDQFSVERPDGSNFTLKIRSTKLEDSAMYFCASSRQGSTNTEAFFGQGTRLTVV.

V is TRBV6-2 or TRBV6-3 and J is TRBJ2-2; D not resolved. The CDR3 consists of 12 residues. Germline assignment: CDR1 MNHEY and CDR2 SVGEGT. Trimming cost V 2 bases and J 9 bases, with 7 bases left between them. Here the CDR3 reads CASSYREWELFF. CDR3 sequence (DNA): TGTGCCAGCAGTTACAGAGAATGGGAGCTGTTTTTT.

This clonotype was detected a few times. This chain joins TRBV12-3 or TRBV12-4 and TRBJ1-2; the D gene is possibly TRBD1 (5 bases). This CDR3 is built from 14 residues. V lost 3 bases, J lost 4 bases, and 12 bases lay in between. CDR3 in amino acids: CASSFGQGRYGYTF. The CDR3 region has the DNA TGTGCCAGCAGTTTCGGCCAGGGTCGCTATGGCTACACCTTC.

In its sample, this clonotype was seen once. The chain combines TRBV4-1 with TRBJ1-1, with TRBD1 identical over 10 bases. The CDR3 totals 17 residues. The germline V gene encodes CDR1 MGHRA and CDR2 YSYEKL. V dropped 3 bases and J dropped 4; count of bases not matched to a gene: 11. CDR3 loop: CASSQVGQGEASTEAFF. The DNA for the CDR3 is TGCGCCAGCAGCCAGGTTGGACAGGGGGAAGCGAGCACTGAAGCTTTCTTT.

This clonotype has a handful of counts. The chain combines TRBV7-8 with TRBJ2-5; possibly TRBD2 for D (5 bases). The germline V gene has CDR1 SGHVS and CDR2 FQNEAQ. This CDR3 comprises 15 residues. The germline V and J ends were trimmed by 3 bases and 2 bases, with 13 bases remaining between them. Here the CDR3 DNA reads TGTGCCAGCAGCTTTTGGTCATCGGGGCAAGAGACCCAGTACTTC. Translation: CASSFWSSGQETQYF.

The chain links TRBV12-3 or TRBV12-4 to TRBJ2-5; D is undetermined. The CDR3 length is 13 residues. Trimming shortened V by 6 bases and J by 1 base, and 9 bases separated the two germline ends. The CDR3 protein is CASRVGSQETQYF. CDR3 DNA: TGTGCCAGCAGGGTAGGGTCCCAAGAGACCCAGTACTTC.

This clonotype was detected only a few times. The chain joins TRBV5-1 to TRBJ1-1, with D uncertain. V gave up 5 bases and J gave up 4 bases, with 15 bases separating them. The CDR3 loop spans 14 amino acids. Germline V gene sequence: CDR1 SGHRS, CDR2 YFSETQ. CDR3 sequence: CASSSTTWSTEAFF. CDR3 DNA sequence: TGCGCCAGCAGTTCCACGACATGGAGCACTGAAGCTTTCTTT.